This record looks at one TCR beta chain sequence and its context. Clones were sequenced by immunoSEQ multiplex PCR, and TCRdb holds only the in-frame ones, with some missing. The sample shows almost 35,000 clones, 93% of them seen only once. This entry comes from a study of T cells in localized non-small cell lung cancer. This CDR3 comprises 11 residues. Trimming left V 8 bases short and J 4 bases short, with 8 bases between. Germline-derived CDR1 and CDR2 are SEHNR and FQNEAQ (reference sequence). The TCR was taken from a female donor at least 60 years old with stage I lung adenocarcinoma. Source: peripheral blood, taken before any cancer treatment. V is TRBV7-9 and J is TRBJ1-1, with D uncertain. The CDR3 is CASGRGTEAFF. The CDR3 DNA follows: TGTGCCAGCGGAAGAGGCACTGAAGCTTTCTTT.